These T cell receptor beta chains were read from a single sample in a study of OX40 agonist ivuxolimab in advanced cancers. Sequenced by immunoSEQ multiplex PCR; TCRdb stores in-frame clones only, minus some. In the table there are roughly 86,000 clones, roughly 92% of which are singletons. Sequencing was performed on CD4+ or CD8+ T cells sorted from blood, taken in a trial of the OX40 agonist ivuxolimab. The receptor set was obtained from an adult with an advanced solid tumor such as melanoma, head and neck, liver or kidney cancer. CDR3s include the opening cysteine and the closing phenylalanine or tryptophan. The order of the fields is CDR3 length, J gene, D gene, V gene, clone size, CDR3 protein, CDR3 DNA. D genes are given only for firm matches. Not all rows give a size; the values are once, few, many and, for expanded clones, a class.

13	TRBJ1-1	NA	TRBV7-2	NA	CASSSTTGRAAFF	TGTGCCAGCAGTTCAACCACGGGTCGTGCGGCTTTCTTT
12	TRBJ1-2	NA	TRBV6-5	NA	CASRASNYGYTF	TGTGCCAGCAGGGCCTCTAACTATGGCTACACCTTC
13	TRBJ1-1	NA	TRBV5-4	NA	CASRQDPNTEAFF	TGTGCCAGCAGACAGGACCCGAACACTGAAGCTTTCTTT
15	TRBJ1-1	NA	TRBV11-1	NA	CASSPPGHMNTEAFF	TGTGCCAGCAGCCCACCGGGACACATGAACACTGAAGCTTTCTTT
16	TRBJ2-7	TRBD1	TRBV5-1	NA	CASSPSRGQSSYEQYF	TGCGCCAGCAGCCCCTCCCGGGGACAGAGCTCCTACGAGCAGTACTTC
14	TRBJ2-1	NA	TRBV15	NA	CATRPISSYNEQFF	TGTGCCACAAGGCCAATTAGCTCCTACAATGAGCAGTTCTTC
13	TRBJ1-2	NA	TRBV7-3	NA	CASSLDSSNPYTF	TGTGCCAGCAGCTTGGACAGTTCAAACCCATACACCTTC
11	TRBJ2-7	NA	TRBV7-2	NA	CASSLVYEQYF	TGTGCCAGCAGCTTAGTCTACGAGCAGTACTTC
12	TRBJ1-1	NA	TRBV10-3	once	CAIRDLGTEAFF	TGTGCCATCAGGGACCTGGGGACTGAAGCTTTCTTT
13	TRBJ2-1	TRBD2	TRBV30	NA	CAWSAGLSNEQFF	TGTGCCTGGAGTGCGGGACTAAGCAATGAGCAGTTCTTC
13	TRBJ1-2	TRBD1	TRBV6-5	NA	CASSWDRGHGYTF	TGTGCCAGCAGTTGGGACAGGGGACATGGCTACACCTTC
15	TRBJ1-5	NA	TRBV19	NA	CASSIGRSSNQPQHF	TGTGCCAGTAGTATAGGGCGTAGTAGCAATCAGCCCCAGCATTTT
12	TRBJ1-1	NA	TRBV5-1	NA	CASSKGNTEAFF	TGCGCCAGCAGCAAGGGGAACACTGAAGCTTTCTTT
15	TRBJ2-1	TRBD1	TRBV7-2	NA	CASSFGTGTYNEQFF	TGTGCCAGCAGCTTCGGGACAGGGACCTACAATGAGCAGTTCTTC
16	TRBJ2-1	TRBD2	TRBV7-2	once	CASSLLGLAAYNEQFF	TGTGCCAGCAGCTTATTGGGACTAGCAGCCTACAATGAGCAGTTCTTC
12	TRBJ2-5	NA	TRBV28	NA	CASSLNRETQYF	TGTGCCAGCAGTTTAAACAGAGAGACCCAGTACTTC
15	TRBJ2-1	NA	TRBV28	NA	CASRTPGVEGNEQFF	TGTGCCAGCAGGACCCCGGGCGTTGAGGGAAATGAGCAGTTCTTC
10	TRBJ1-2	NA	TRBV6-1	once	CASSVNGYTF	TGTGCCAGCAGTGTCAATGGCTACACCTTC